One TCR beta chain is described in this entry. Its recognized antigen is unknown. It has no much larger one-base neighbor in the sample; base qualities were not kept. Donors were healthy HIV-negative adults with no recently reported acute infections or vaccinations. Every donor was a Caucasian adult living in Nashville, Tennessee, USA. For unsorted samples, 90 million or so PBMCs were counted and genomic DNA was extracted with the QIAamp DNA Blood Mini kit. Blood was collected by leukapheresis, and PBMCs were isolated by Ficoll-Histopaque density gradient centrifugation and then cryopreserved in liquid nitrogen vapor phase. This entry comes from a study of shared clonotypes between healthy human individuals (dated by TCRdb to 2019 to 2021). Turning to the overall study: The cohort included three men and a couple of women between 18 and 49 years of age. To increase sequencing depth and limit assay-specific biases, different laboratories used diverse techniques to prepare libraries and sequence TCR repertoires. Between about 0.8 and 9 billion PBMCs per donor were obtained by leukapheresis. To estimate repertoire size and how much clonotypes are shared between individuals, the study performed deep sequencing of blood TCR repertoires from a few healthy adults.

The germline V gene sets CDR1 to SGHDT and CDR2 to YYEEEE. Relative to germline, V is missing 4 bases and J is missing 1 base, with 5 bases of the junction outside any gene match. The CDR3 starts with the cysteine, ends with the phenylalanine, and has 15 residues. The CDR3 DNA has 45 bases and is translated from base 1. Using the deep immunoSEQ assay, multiplex PCR amplified TCR CDR3 regions from genomic DNA. For each cell subset, the extracted genomic DNA was distributed evenly across all wells of several immunoSEQ 96-well plates, and each plate served as one replicate. For unsorted PBMC, each replicate PCR was loaded with approximately 300 ng genomic DNA, equivalent to roughly 31,000 T cell genomes. Ten immunoSEQ deep assay plates were used to sequence the unsorted PBMC genomic DNA. The purified libraries were quantified using a Qubit 3.0 fluorometer, sized with a Bioanalyzer 2100, and then quantified again using the KAPA Library Quantification kit. Every immunoSEQ 96-well plate was sequenced on a separate single-read 150-cycle Illumina NextSeq 550 flow cell. In the paper's pipeline: Because only junctional sequences without quality scores were contained in the immunoSEQ output, filtering matching that applied to full-length reads could not be performed. To assign V/J genes and CDR3, sequences were annotated using PyIR, a Python wrapper for IgBLAST v1.9, with IMGT germline references. Any read was removed if the V/J assignment was weak (E-value above 1e-6), the CDR3 was missing, or the read contained stop codons, out-of-frame junctions, or ambiguous translated residues. V3J clonotypes were defined by identical inferred V gene, J gene, and CDR3 amino acid sequence. To compute the percentage overlap between repertoires, the number of shared unique clonotypes was divided by the size of the smaller repertoire. RTK rarefaction, the Chao1 estimator, and Recon v2.1 estimates of unobserved clonotypes were used to assess repertoire richness. This is the immuneACCESS table as TCRdb keeps it, with only in-frame sequences that have V and J called. A part of the clones is gone; compared with another copy, unresolved V genes explain less than half, and the rest is unexplained. V and J calls plus clone size are reproduced from that table; the DNA served to infer D and trimming. The sample contains approximately 440,000 clones, about 74% of them found a single time. About 12% of the sample lies in the top ten.

The investigation overall reported the following: Pairwise subsampling led to the expectation that sequencing depth would affect the degree of clonotype sharing among donors. Because the study included a small number of donors, the genetic and exposure-history diversity represented was limited. Sampling was restricted to blood, and TCR repertoires in tissue are likely to differ from TCR repertoires in blood.

This TCR was recovered from a woman aged 40 to 49 in good health. Some clones in this sample may be carry-over from other donors' samples. This chain is built from TRBV5-6 and TRBJ2-5; TRBD2 aligns with 9 central bases. Sequenced input: PBMCs. The base sequence is TGTGCCAGCAGCACAGCGGGAGGAATCCAAGAGACCCAGTACTTC. It is translated as CASSTAGGIQETQYF.